Listed here are 18 T cell receptor beta chains from one sample, sequenced in a study of OX40 agonist ivuxolimab in advanced cancers. The method was immunoSEQ multiplex PCR; TCRdb's version includes in-frame clones alone and lacks a portion of them. This table holds about 150,000 clones, roughly 94% found once. This sample comprised CD4+ or CD8+ T cells sorted from blood, obtained in a trial of the OX40 agonist ivuxolimab. These receptors were obtained from an adult with an advanced solid tumor such as melanoma, head and neck, liver or kidney cancer.

The genes are TRBV11-2 and TRBJ2-7, with 7 nucleotides matching TRBD2. The length of the CDR3 is 16 residues. CDR1 is SGHAT and CDR2 is FQNNGV in the germline V gene. After removal of 5 bases from V and 0 bases from J, the junction contained 10 bases not matched to a gene. The CDR3 loop reads CASSVRPGLSSYEQYF. The CDR3 nucleotides read TGTGCCAGCAGCGTAAGGCCGGGACTAAGCTCCTACGAGCAGTACTTC.

This clone was observed a single time. The chain carries TRBV9 and TRBJ2-7; the D is unclear. Germline CDR1 and CDR2: SGDLS and YYNGEE. Trimming removed 0 bases at V and 1 base at J, with 11 bases between. CDR3 length: 15 amino acids. The CDR3 DNA follows: TGTGCCAGCAGCGTAGGTCGGCTAGATTCCTACGAGCAGTACTTC. This encodes CASSVGRLDSYEQYF.

This chain links TRBV6-5 with TRBJ2-3; TRBD1 matches 7 bases. J lost 3 bases, V lost 6 bases, and 9 bases had no gene match. The CDR3 is 15 residues long. The germline CDR1 and CDR2 sequences are MNHEY and SVGAGI. CDR3 in DNA: TGTGCCAGCAGCGACTTAGGGACAGCAACAGATACGCAGTATTTT. Translated: CASSDLGTATDTQYF.

The DNA of the CDR3 is TGCAGCGTTGCACTCTCCATTCCCTACGAGCAGTACTTC. Translated: CSVALSIPYEQYF. V gene TRBV29-1 combines with J gene TRBJ2-7; D not certain. Trimming shortened V by 4 bases and J by 2 bases, and 12 bases separated the two germline ends. In germline, CDR1 is SQVTM, CDR2 ANQGSEA. The CDR3 is 13 residues long.

The chain couples TRBV5-5 to TRBJ1-5, with D hard to call. Germline CDR1 reads SGHKS; CDR2 reads YYEKEE (reference sequence). V was cut by 0 bases and J by 5 bases, with 9 bases left in between. CDR3 size: 14 residues. CDR3 sequence: CASSLAQKDQPQHF. As DNA, the CDR3 is TGTGCCAGCAGCTTGGCACAGAAGGATCAGCCCCAGCATTTT.

The chain couples TRBV7-2 to TRBJ2-7; 7 nucleotides align to TRBD1. The V gene end was trimmed by 1 base and the J gene end by 3 bases; junction bases not matched to a gene: 9. CDR1 is SGHTA, CDR2 FQGNSA, per germline. This CDR3 is built from 16 residues. The CDR3 region has the DNA TGTGCCAGCAGCTTAGTACAGGGGATAGGCCTCTACGAGCAGTACTTC. Translating gives CASSLVQGIGLYEQYF.

The chain joins TRBV9 to TRBJ1-6; D is unclear. CDR3 length: 12 residues. V lost 6 bases, J lost 7 bases, and 8 bases lay in between. Germline loops: CDR1 SGDLS, CDR2 YYNGEE. CDR3 in amino acids: CASTNGNSPLHF. As DNA, the CDR3 is TGTGCCAGCACCAACGGGAATTCACCCCTCCACTTT.

The CDR3 sequence is CAWSPTDTQYF. The CDR3 DNA is TGTGCCTGGAGCCCTACCGATACGCAGTATTTT. V is TRBV30 and J is TRBJ2-3; D is unresolved. The V gene lost 3 bases and the J gene lost 6 bases, with 7 bases spanning the gap. Germline-derived CDR1 and CDR2 are GTSNPN and SVGIG (reference sequence). The CDR3 loop spans 11 amino acids. Full variable domain (remainder filled in from reference TRBV30 and TRBJ2-3): SQTIHQWPATLVQPVGSPLSLECTVEGTSNPNLYWYRQAAGRGLQLLFYSVGIGQISSEVPQNLSASRPQDRQFILSSKKLLLSDSGFYLCAWSPTDTQYFGPGTRLTVL.

The chain uses TRBV6-5 and TRBJ2-7; possibly TRBD1 for D (7 bases). V gave up 3 bases and J gave up 4 bases, with 13 bases separating them. Germline V lookup: CDR1 MNHEY, CDR2 SVGAGI. The CDR3 totals 14 residues. CDR3 region: CASSYRQGGYEQYF. In nucleotides, the CDR3 is TGTGCCAGCAGTTATAGGCAGGGGGGATACGAGCAGTACTTC.

The chain has TRBV4-3 and TRBJ2-1; 13 nucleotides match TRBD2. Losses at the gene ends were 1 base for V and 7 bases for J; bases not matched to a gene: 7. There are 17 residues in the CDR3. The germline gives CDR1 LGHNA, CDR2 YSLEER. The CDR3 sequence: CASSQGLAGGLLNEQFF. CDR3 DNA sequence: TGCGCCAGCAGCCAAGGACTAGCGGGGGGCTTATTAAATGAGCAGTTCTTC.

The chain links TRBV6-1 to TRBJ2-7; 8 nucleotides line up with TRBD2. The CDR3 spans 17 residues. Per the germline V gene, CDR1 is MNHNS and CDR2 is SASEGT. Losses at the gene ends were 4 bases for V and 0 bases for J; bases not matched to a gene: 11. The chain's CDR3 is CASSGARERGISYEQYF. The CDR3 DNA follows: TGTGCCAGCAGTGGGGCCCGTGAGCGGGGGATCTCCTACGAGCAGTACTTC.

The chain links TRBV5-4 to TRBJ2-7; the D gene could be TRBD1 or TRBD2 (7 bases each). The CDR3 covers 16 residues. The V gene lost 4 bases and the J gene lost 7 bases, with 24 bases spanning the gap. Germline V gene lookup returns CDR1 SGHNT and CDR2 YYREEE (reference sequence). CDR3 coding DNA: TGTGCCAGCAGCCCCAGGGGGGGTTTTGGGATGAGGGAGCAGTACTTC. This translates into CASSPRGGFGMREQYF. The whole variable domain, remainder taken from reference TRBV5-4 and TRBJ2-7, is ETGVTQSPTHLIKTRGQQVTLRCSSQSGHNTVSWYQQALGQGPQFIFQYYREEENGRGNFPPRFSGLQFPNYSSELNVNALELDDSALYLCASSPRGGFGMREQYFGPGTRLTVT.

This chain uses TRBV27 with TRBJ2-7, with TRBD2 identical over 8 bases. The V gene end was trimmed by 3 bases and the J gene end by 4 bases; junction bases not matched to a gene: 8. CDR3 length equals 15 residues. CDR1 MNHEY and CDR2 SMNVEV come from the germline V gene (reference sequence). The CDR3 sequence: CASSFSSGSMYEQYF. The CDR3 DNA reads as TGTGCCAGCAGTTTCTCCAGCGGGAGTATGTACGAGCAGTACTTC.

This chain joins TRBV4-3 and TRBJ2-5; possible D gene TRBD2, 6 bases. This CDR3 is built from 13 residues. The V gene lost 3 bases and the J gene lost 5 bases, with 10 bases spanning the gap. Germline V CDR1 and CDR2: LGHNA, YSLEER. The CDR3, as DNA: TGCGCCAGCAGCCAGGGGGGATGGGAGACCCAGTACTTC. It codes for CASSQGGWETQYF.

The chain employs TRBV5-1 and TRBJ1-1; D gene unclear. The CDR3 has 15 amino acids. CDR1 is SGHRS and CDR2 is YFSETQ in the germline V gene. Between the trimmed V and J ends, which lost 0 bases and 0 bases, there was a span of 9 bases. In DNA, the CDR3 is TGCGCCAGCAGCTTGGCCACGGAAATGAACACTGAAGCTTTCTTT. This codes for CASSLATEMNTEAFF.

V usage is TRBV7-2 and J usage is TRBJ1-5; perhaps TRBD1 as D (6 bases). Trimming pared 3 bases from V and 4 bases from J, leaving 10 bases between. The CDR3 is 14 residues long. Germline CDR1 is SGHTA and CDR2 is FQGNSA. The CDR3 is CASSFSTGNQPQHF. CDR3 nucleotides: TGTGCCAGCAGCTTCTCGACAGGAAATCAGCCCCAGCATTTT.

V gene TRBV18 combines with J gene TRBJ2-2; 13 bases are a match to TRBD2. With V trimmed by 3 bases and J by 7 bases, 8 bases remained unmatched. CDR1 is KGHSH, CDR2 LQKENI, per germline. This CDR3 contains 17 residues. The DNA for the CDR3 is TGTGCCAGCTCACCGAGGACTAGCGGGAGCCTTATCGGGGAGCTGTTTTTT. Its translation is CASSPRTSGSLIGELFF.

This clone has more than one count but fewer than ten. J is TRBJ2-7 and V is TRBV28, with D possibly being TRBD1 (5 bases). The germline V and J ends were trimmed by 6 bases and 2 bases, with 14 bases remaining between them. CDR3 length: 14 residues. Germline lookup yields CDR1 MDHEN and CDR2 SYDVKM. The CDR3 bases are TGTGCCAGCAGGCCCGACAGAGGAACCTACGAGCAGTACTTC. Its translation: CASRPDRGTYEQYF.